This TCR beta chain was sequenced during a study of shared clonotypes between healthy human individuals. The junction had 6 bases not matched to a gene; V was cut back by 2 bases and J by 4 bases. The CDR3 runs 15 residues. Germline CDR1 MGHDK, CDR2 SYGVNS. Data came from immunoSEQ multiplex PCR; TCRdb stores just in-frame clones and leaves some out. The sample lists some 1 million clones; 70% to 80% were seen once. The receptor's source is a man in his late teens or twenties in good health. This chain connects TRBV25-1 to TRBJ1-2, with 8 bases matching TRBD1. Source material: memory CD4+ T cells sorted from blood. As to subset: CD45RA-negative fraction. The CDR3 nucleotides read TGTGCCAGCAGTGAACGGACAGGGACCTTCTATGGCTACACCTTC. Its protein is CASSERTGTFYGYTF.